These 30 T cell receptor beta chains came from one sample sequenced in a study of regulatory T cells in long-lasting Graves disease. Arm-PCR of CDR3 regions with iRepertoire HTBI primers generated TCR beta libraries. MiXCR, run by TCRdb on the multiplex PCR reads, gives a single entry per CDR3 protein. The sample carries roughly 420,000 distinct CDR3 sequences, roughly 17% recorded once. Time point noted: newly diagnosed GD, antithyroid drugs for less than 3 months. Extracted RNA from PBMCs served as the source of the TCR library. The data also belong to a second study, concerning T cells in Graves' hyperthyroidism and ophthalmopathy.

Sample: peripheral blood mononuclear cells (PBMCs), taken at new diagnosis, from a patient treated with antithyroid drugs. These receptors came from a woman younger than 30 with Graves disease.

The chain links TRBV9 to TRBJ1-5; D unresolved. Trimming removed 0 bases from V and 4 bases from J, with 8 bases in between. The CDR3 extends over 14 amino acids. CDR1 and CDR2 from the germline V gene are SGDLS and YYNGEE. The CDR3 bases are TGTGCCAGCAGCGTAGGACCGGAAAATCAGCCCCAGCATTTT. Its translation is CASSVGPENQPQHF.

This clonotype was seen at least ten times. The chain uses TRBV12-3 or TRBV12-4 and TRBJ1-1, with a possible D match to TRBD1 (6 bases). The CDR3 sequence is 13 residues long. The V and J ends lost 8 bases and 0 bases respectively, with 10 bases between them. The CDR3, as DNA: TGTGCCAGCGGACAGACTTTGAACACTGAAGCTTTCTTT. The encoded protein is CASGQTLNTEAFF.

Ten or more counts support this clonotype. The chain links TRBV5-1 to TRBJ2-1, with 12 bases identical to TRBD2. This CDR3 comprises 15 residues. J lost 3 bases, V lost 3 bases, and 1 base had no gene match. Germline V gene data show CDR1 as SGHRS and CDR2 as YFSETQ. The CDR3 is CASSSLAGGYNEQFF. CDR3 in DNA: TGCGCCAGCAGCTCACTAGCGGGAGGCTACAATGAGCAGTTCTTC.

This clonotype was recorded many times. The V gene is TRBV27, the J gene TRBJ2-3; 15 bases are a match to TRBD2. Per germline, CDR1 MNHEY and CDR2 SMNVEV (reference sequence). This CDR3 region has 16 residues. The V gene end was trimmed by 5 bases and the J gene end by 6 bases; junction bases not matched to a gene: 6. Here the CDR3 DNA reads TGTGCCAGCAGTCCCCGGGGGACTAGCGGGAGGGATACGCAGTATTTT. This sequence encodes CASSPRGTSGRDTQYF.

This clonotype was found many times. J is TRBJ1-1 and V is TRBV18, with D tentatively TRBD1 (6 bases). The CDR3 is 16 residues long. Germline assignment: CDR1 KGHSH and CDR2 LQKENI. V was pared by 0 bases and J by 1 base, with 12 bases between. CDR3 sequence: CASSPPSGQPNTEAFF. The CDR3 coding sequence is TGTGCCAGCTCACCACCAAGTGGACAGCCGAACACTGAAGCTTTCTTT. The full variable domain, rest sourced from reference TRBV18 and TRBJ1-1, is NAGVMQNPRHLVRRRGQEARLRCSPMKGHSHVYWYRQLPEEGLKFMVYLQKENIIDESGMPKERFSAEFPKEGPSILRIQQVVRGDSAAYFCASSPPSGQPNTEAFFGQGTRLTVV.

This clonotype appeared many times. V usage is TRBV12-3 or TRBV12-4 and J usage is TRBJ2-2; D might be TRBD2 (5 bases). This CDR3 spans 18 amino acids. Trimming removed 3 bases from V and 7 bases from J, with 24 bases in between. The CDR3 DNA follows: TGTGCCAGCAGTTTGTCGTTCCGGGCTAGCCGGCACGGCGGGGAGCTGTTTTTT. Protein: CASSLSFRASRHGGELFF.

This clonotype occurred a few times. V usage is TRBV6-5 and J usage is TRBJ1-5; D is perhaps TRBD1 (5 bases). CDR1 and CDR2 from the germline V gene are MNHEY and SVGAGI. This CDR3 has 13 residues. V gave up 0 bases and J gave up 9 bases, with 9 bases separating them. Here the CDR3 DNA reads TGTGCCAGCAGTTACTCAGCCGGGACGCCCCAGCATTTT. The encoded protein is CASSYSAGTPQHF.

The sample holds many counts of this clonotype. This sequence joins TRBV10-1 and TRBJ2-1, with TRBD2 identical over 12 bases. Per germline, CDR1 WNHNN and CDR2 SYGVQD (reference sequence). This CDR3 is built from 13 residues. V lost 5 bases and J lost 9; bases outside the gene matches: 2. CDR3 region: CASSTSGRSEQFF. The CDR3 DNA reads TGCGCCAGCAGTACTAGCGGGAGGTCTGAGCAGTTCTTC.

This clonotype showed up just a few times. The V gene is TRBV19, the J gene TRBJ2-1, with 7 nucleotides matching TRBD2. Germline V CDR1 and CDR2: LNHDA, SQIVND (reference sequence). V lost 6 bases, J lost 7 bases, and 9 bases stayed unmatched. This CDR3 has 14 residues. The CDR3 coding sequence is TGTGCCAGTAGCCGGGCGGGGGATCTAAATGAGCAGTTCTTC. Its protein is CASSRAGDLNEQFF. Full variable domain (remainder filled in from reference TRBV19 and TRBJ2-1): DGGITQSPKYLFRKEGQNVTLSCEQNLNHDAMYWYRQDPGQGLRLIYYSQIVNDFQKGDIAEGYSVSREKKESFPLTVTSAQKNPTAFYLCASSRAGDLNEQFFGPGTRLTVL.

The sample holds many counts of this clonotype. The V gene is TRBV28, the J gene TRBJ2-4, with a possible D match to TRBD1 (6 bases). Trimming took off 5 bases at V and 2 bases at J, with 13 bases between the two ends. CDR1 is MDHEN, CDR2 SYDVKM, per germline. The CDR3 has 15 amino acids. The CDR3 protein is CASSPQQGTKNIQYF. Here the CDR3 DNA reads TGTGCCAGCAGTCCCCAACAGGGTACCAAAAACATTCAGTACTTC.

This clonotype was seen many times. J is TRBJ2-1 and V is TRBV27, with 11 bases aligning to TRBD2. J lost 4 bases, V lost 5 bases, and 19 bases had no gene match. The germline V gene encodes CDR1 MNHEY and CDR2 SMNVEV (reference sequence). The CDR3 is made up of 20 amino acids. This CDR3 reads CASSKTRIGTSGLFYNEQFF. The CDR3 nucleotides are TGTGCCAGCAGTAAAACGCGAATTGGGACTAGCGGTTTGTTTTACAATGAGCAGTTCTTC.

This clonotype was seen repeatedly, ten times or more. The chain is built from TRBV5-6 and TRBJ2-5; 9 bases are shared with TRBD2. Germline loops: CDR1 SGHDT, CDR2 YYEEEE. Losses at the gene ends were 2 bases for V and 3 bases for J; bases not matched to a gene: 2. The CDR3 has 14 residues. The CDR3, as DNA: TGTGCCAGCAGCTTAGTAGCGGGAGAAGAGACCCAGTACTTC. Protein product: CASSLVAGEETQYF.

In its sample, this clonotype was seen many times. The chain uses TRBV10-2 and TRBJ2-7; D remains ambiguous. This CDR3 contains 13 residues. Germline CDR1 WSHSY, CDR2 SAAADI. V lost 0 bases and J 3 bases, leaving 6 bases between the germline ends. The CDR3 DNA reads as TGCGCCAGCAGTGAGTCATTGGGCTACGAGCAGTACTTC. Amino acids: CASSESLGYEQYF.

The DNA of the CDR3 is TGCAGTGCTAGAAGGGGGACAGTCTCTTACGAGCAGTACTTC. It codes for CSARRGTVSYEQYF. V and J are TRBV20-1 and TRBJ2-7; 7 bases fit TRBD1. The CDR3 extends over 14 amino acids. Per the germline V gene, CDR1 is DFQATT and CDR2 is SNEGSKA (reference sequence). V was clipped by 2 bases and J by 4 bases; unmatched bases: 8.

This clonotype was seen many times. The J gene is TRBJ2-2, the V gene TRBV29-1, with 7 nucleotides matching TRBD2. V was clipped by 6 bases and J by 6 bases; unmatched bases: 4. CDR1 and CDR2 (germline): SQVTM, ANQGSEA. The CDR3 contains 12 residues. Here the CDR3 reads CSVIREAGELFF. DNA for the CDR3: TGCAGCGTCATTCGGGAGGCCGGGGAGCTGTTTTTT.

The CDR3 DNA follows: TGTGCCAGCAACGACCCAGGACAGGGTACCTACGAGCAGTACTTC. Its translation: CASNDPGQGTYEQYF. This chain links TRBV27 with TRBJ2-7, with 8 bases aligning to TRBD1. The V gene end was trimmed by 7 bases and the J gene end by 2 bases; junction bases not matched to a gene: 10. CDR3 length: 15 residues. Germline values: CDR1 MNHEY, CDR2 SMNVEV (reference sequence).

In this sample, this clonotype turned up many times. The chain recombines TRBV13 with TRBJ2-1; 11 bases are shared with TRBD2. The CDR3 totals 17 residues. Trimming removed 5 bases from V and 4 bases from J; junction bases left unmatched: 10. Germline assignment: CDR1 PRHDT and CDR2 FYEKMQ (reference sequence). CDR3 nucleotides: TGTGCCAGCAGCGAGACTAGCGGGGAGCCACCTTACAATGAGCAGTTCTTC. Translating it yields CASSETSGEPPYNEQFF.

This clonotype was seen many times. The V and J genes are TRBV15 and TRBJ2-1; the match to TRBD2 covers 10 bases. V dropped 0 bases and J dropped 8; count of bases not matched to a gene: 7. This CDR3 is 16 amino acids long. Germline CDR1 and CDR2: LNHNV and YYDKDF (reference sequence). This CDR3 is CATSRDLAGAGDEQFF. DNA of the CDR3: TGTGCCACCAGCAGAGATCTAGCGGGAGCGGGGGATGAGCAGTTCTTC.

This clonotype was seen only a few times. With a much larger clone just one base away, this may be a read error. V and J are TRBV5-4 and TRBJ1-2; TRBD1 aligns across 8 bases. The CDR3 length is 14 residues. CDR1 is SGHNT, CDR2 YYREEE, per germline (reference sequence). The trim removed 5 bases at V and 4 bases at J, leaving 7 bases unmatched. CDR3 bases: TGTGCCAGCAGACCCACAGGGGGTGGCTATGGCTACACCTTC. This encodes CASRPTGGGYGYTF.

Ten or more counts support this clonotype. V and J are TRBV27 and TRBJ2-7; no clear D. The CDR3 runs to 14 residues. Germline V gene data show CDR1 as MNHEY and CDR2 as SMNVEV (reference sequence). V was shortened by 4 bases and J by 4 bases, with 14 bases between the two germline ends. The CDR3 here is CASSSLTLEYEQYF. CDR3 sequence (DNA): TGTGCCAGCAGTTCACTGACTTTAGAGTACGAGCAGTACTTC.

This clonotype was detected ten times or more. J is TRBJ2-1 and V is TRBV5-6; D unresolved. Germline V gene sequence: CDR1 SGHDT, CDR2 YYEEEE. The CDR3 extends over 15 amino acids. Trimming cost V 4 bases and J 8 bases, with 19 bases left between them. The CDR3 nucleotides read TGTGCCAGCAGCGGAGCAGGTACCCCGTGGGATGAGCAGTTCTTC. Amino acid sequence: CASSGAGTPWDEQFF. Variable domain in full (rest from reference TRBV5-6 and TRBJ2-1): DAGVTQSPTHLIKTRGQQVTLRCSPKSGHDTVSWYQQALGQGPQFIFQYYEEEERQRGNFPDRFSGHQFPNYSSELNVNALLLGDSALYLCASSGAGTPWDEQFFGPGTRLTVL.

This clonotype was seen a handful of times. Since a much larger clone is just one base distant, this may be a read error. The chain is built from TRBV28 and TRBJ2-1; 8 bases are a match to TRBD2. CDR1 and CDR2 from the germline V gene are MDHEN and SYDVKM. The CDR3 spans 15 residues. CDR3 region: CASSLGLVGYDEQFF. The DNA for the CDR3 is TGTGCCAGCAGTTTGGGACTAGTCGGCTACGATGAGCAGTTCTTC.

V gene TRBV20-1 combines with J gene TRBJ2-4, with D perhaps matching TRBD1 (6 bases). V was cut by 5 bases and J by 0 bases, with 14 bases left in between. The length of the CDR3 is 15 residues. The V gene's germline CDR1 is DFQATT and CDR2 SNEGSKA (reference sequence). This CDR3 is CSAGIRTVAKNIQYF. The CDR3 DNA reads as TGCAGTGCTGGAATAAGGACAGTAGCCAAAAACATTCAGTACTTC.

The chain is built from TRBV5-1 and TRBJ2-7; maybe TRBD1 (6 bases). This CDR3 comprises 19 residues. V lost 0 bases to trimming and J lost 6 bases, with 28 bases between them. Germline lookup yields CDR1 SGHRS and CDR2 YFSETQ. In DNA, the CDR3 is TGCGCCAGCAGCTTGGCTTCGACAGGCCTCGGGAACGTTCTTGGCGAGCAGTACTTC. As protein: CASSLASTGLGNVLGEQYF.

This clonotype appeared many times. J is TRBJ2-3 and V is TRBV7-9; D is possibly TRBD2 (6 bases). The CDR3 is made up of 15 amino acids. Trimming cost V 0 bases and J 0 bases, with 7 bases left between them. In germline, CDR1 is SEHNR, CDR2 FQNEAQ (reference sequence). CDR3: CASSLAGTSTDTQYF. The CDR3 nucleotides read TGTGCCAGCAGCTTAGCCGGGACTAGCACAGATACGCAGTATTTT.

This clonotype was detected ten times or more. This chain joins TRBV20-1 and TRBJ2-7, with 8 bases identical to TRBD2. The CDR3 is 13 amino acids. In germline, CDR1 is DFQATT, CDR2 SNEGSKA (reference sequence). With 5 bases clipped from V and 2 bases from J, the junction kept 5 bases outside the gene matches. CDR3 loop: CSAPERGTYEQYF. In nucleotides, the CDR3 is TGCAGTGCTCCAGAGCGGGGGACCTACGAGCAGTACTTC.

Ten or more counts support this clonotype. CDR3 nucleotides: TGTGCCACCAGTGAGGATAAGGGTGGGAGAAGGAGGACAGATACGCAGTATTTT. As protein: CATSEDKGGRRRTDTQYF. This chain joins TRBV24-1 and TRBJ2-3; possible D gene TRBD2, 5 bases. Germline V lookup: CDR1 KGHDR, CDR2 SFDVKD. V was shortened by 4 bases and J by 3 bases, with 22 bases between the two germline ends. The CDR3 has 18 residues.

Ten or more counts support this clonotype. The rearrangement uses TRBV3-1 and TRBJ2-5; no definite D call. This CDR3 is 11 amino acids long. Looked up from germline, CDR1 is LGHDT and CDR2 is YNNKEL (reference sequence). V lost 1 base to trimming and J lost 5 bases, with 2 bases between them. CDR3 in DNA: TGTGCCAGCAGCCAAGGGGAGACCCAGTACTTC. Translating it yields CASSQGETQYF.

This clonotype came up many times. This chain connects TRBV28 to TRBJ2-7; TRBD2 matches at 11 bases. CDR1 is MDHEN and CDR2 is SYDVKM in the germline V gene. V lost 7 bases to trimming and J lost 3 bases; unmatched junction nucleotides: 8. This CDR3 has 15 residues. CDR3 bases: TGTGCCAGCATCGATAGCGGGAGGGCCTTCTACGAGCAGTACTTC. This gives the protein CASIDSGRAFYEQYF. Full variable domain (remainder filled in from reference TRBV28 and TRBJ2-7): DVKVTQSSRYLVKRTGEKVFLECVQDMDHENMFWYRQDPGLGLRLIYFSYDVKMKEKGDIPEGYSVSREKKERFSLILESASTNQTSMYLCASIDSGRAFYEQYFGPGTRLTVT.

This clonotype turned up a few times. The chain employs TRBV10-3 and TRBJ1-1; 10 nucleotides line up with TRBD1. The CDR3 consists of 14 residues. Germline CDR1 is ENHRY and CDR2 is SYGVKD. The J segment lost 3 bases and the V segment lost 9 bases, leaving 7 bases of the junction unmatched. CDR3 region: CAMRQGAEHTEAFF. CDR3 nucleotide sequence: TGTGCCATGAGACAGGGGGCTGAGCACACTGAAGCTTTCTTT.